This T cell receptor beta chain was obtained from a study of T cell responses to AZD1222 COVID-19 vaccine. Overall study results and limits: The study found Spike-specific TCR breadth and depth rose after two AZD1222 doses. Most donors were white British, females outnumbered males, and clonal diversity was possibly underestimated. Scientists sampled the repertoires only once the peak T cell response had passed. Per reports, nearly half of all spike-specific TCRs target regions that are unmutated in variants.

Remarks on this clone: Its antigen is currently unknown.

Here immunoSEQ multiplex PCR was the method, and the copy in TCRdb shows in-frame clones only, minus some. The sample has about 140,000 clones, just over 90% seen once. The sequencing here drew on peripheral blood, taken on day 0 of AZD1222 vaccination. This TCR came from an adult in good health.

CDR3 DNA: TGTGCCAGTAGAGTAATGACAGGGAGCAATCAGCCCCAGCATTTT. Its translation is CASRVMTGSNQPQHF. The V gene is TRBV19, the J gene TRBJ1-5; the match to TRBD1 covers 7 bases. The germline gives CDR1 LNHDA, CDR2 SQIVND (reference sequence). V was clipped by 6 bases and J by 1 base; unmatched bases: 6. There are 15 residues in the CDR3.